One sample yielded the 18 T cell receptor beta chains listed below, sequenced in a study of blood T cell repertoires in COVID-19. Sequencing used immunoSEQ multiplex PCR; TCRdb keeps in-frame clones, though not all of them. The profile covers fewer than 250,000 clones, with 83% appearing a single time and around 5.2% taken by the ten largest. Sequenced: peripheral blood. The receptors come from a human donor in a cohort sampled during active COVID-19.

The genes are TRBV4-2 and TRBJ2-7, with TRBD2 matching 7 bases. In germline, CDR1 is LGHNA, CDR2 YNFKEQ. This CDR3 spans 15 amino acids. The junction had 6 bases not matched to a gene; V was cut back by 0 bases and J by 4 bases. The CDR3: CASSQDRREVYEQYF. DNA for the CDR3: TGTGCCAGCAGCCAAGATAGACGGGAGGTGTACGAGCAGTACTTC.

A single count supports this clone. The chain couples TRBV29-1 to TRBJ2-7, with 7 bases lining up with TRBD2. With V trimmed by 7 bases and J by 4 bases, 16 bases remained unmatched. The CDR3 loop spans 15 amino acids. The V gene's germline CDR1 is SQVTM and CDR2 ANQGSEA. The CDR3 reads CSATLPSRGGYEQYF. DNA of the CDR3: TGCAGCGCCACCCTTCCCTCCCGGGGAGGGTACGAGCAGTACTTC.

The chain employs TRBV28 and TRBJ1-3, with D hard to call. CDR3 length: 13 amino acids. The V gene lost 5 bases and the J gene lost 2 bases, with 7 bases spanning the gap. Per the germline V gene, CDR1 is MDHEN and CDR2 is SYDVKM. Here the CDR3 reads CASSRTAGNTIYF. In DNA form, the CDR3 reads TGTGCCAGCAGTCGAACAGCTGGAAACACCATATATTTT.

V gene TRBV18 combines with J gene TRBJ1-2; 8 positions agree with TRBD1. V lost 3 bases to trimming and J lost 3 bases; unmatched junction nucleotides: 6. The CDR3 is made up of 15 amino acids. Germline-derived CDR1 and CDR2 are KGHSH and LQKENI. The CDR3 region has the DNA TGTGCCAGCTCACCCCAGGGGGCTGGGGACTATGGCTACACCTTC. Translated: CASSPQGAGDYGYTF.

With regard to this clone: Other DNA sequences in the sample encode the same CDR3. J is TRBJ1-1 and V is TRBV5-1; D uncertain. The V end was cut by 4 bases, the J end by 1 base, with 8 bases between. Germline values: CDR1 SGHRS, CDR2 YFSETQ. CDR3 length equals 13 residues. The CDR3 nucleotides are TGCGCCAGCAGCCTAACAGCGAACACTGAAGCTTTCTTT. It yields the protein CASSLTANTEAFF. The whole variable domain, remainder taken from reference TRBV5-1 and TRBJ1-1, is KAGVTQTPRYLIKTRGQQVTLSCSPISGHRSVSWYQQTPGQGLQFLFEYFSETQRNKGNFPGRFSGRQFSNSRSEMNVSTLELGDSALYLCASSLTANTEAFFGQGTRLTVV.

The J gene is TRBJ1-1, the V gene TRBV18; maybe TRBD1 (6 bases). V was cut by 4 bases and J by 3 bases, with 12 bases left in between. CDR1 KGHSH and CDR2 LQKENI come from the germline V gene. The CDR3 covers 14 residues. CDR3 in amino acids: CASSRGGADTEAFF. The CDR3 DNA reads TGTGCCAGCTCACGGGGGGGCGCGGACACTGAAGCTTTCTTT.

The chain has TRBV24-1 and TRBJ1-2, with D possibly being TRBD1 (5 bases). The CDR3 has 14 residues. The germline V gene has CDR1 KGHDR and CDR2 SFDVKD. V lost 3 bases and J 7 bases, leaving 14 bases between the germline ends. CDR3 nucleotide sequence: TGTGCCACCAGTGATACTGAGGACATCGGTGGCTACACCTTC. Translation: CATSDTEDIGGYTF.

Turning to this clone: Other DNA sequences from this sample encode an identical CDR3 as well. This chain links TRBV9 with TRBJ2-7; 9 positions match TRBD2. The CDR3 totals 16 residues. Unmatched junction bases numbered 4, after V lost 0 bases and J lost 0 bases. Germline CDR1 and CDR2: SGDLS and YYNGEE. CDR3 nucleotides: TGTGCCAGCAGCGTAGGACTAGCGGAGAGCTCCTACGAGCAGTACTTC. Translated, it gives CASSVGLAESSYEQYF.

A few counts support this clone. J is TRBJ1-2 and V is TRBV19; tentatively, D is TRBD1 (5 bases). There are 14 residues in the CDR3. From germline, CDR1 is LNHDA and CDR2 SQIVND (reference sequence). The V end was cut by 5 bases, the J end by 5 bases, with 15 bases between. CDR3 amino acids: CASSGAGWGYGYTF. Written as DNA, the CDR3 is TGTGCCAGTAGTGGGGCAGGATGGGGTTATGGCTACACCTTC. The full variable domain, with the rest looked up from reference TRBV19 and TRBJ1-2, is DGGITQSPKYLFRKEGQNVTLSCEQNLNHDAMYWYRQDPGQGLRLIYYSQIVNDFQKGDIAEGYSVSREKKESFPLTVTSAQKNPTAFYLCASSGAGWGYGYTFGSGTRLTVV.

The chain employs TRBV3-1 (or the pseudogene TRBV3-2) and TRBJ1-6; no definite D call. The CDR3 is 14 amino acids. CDR1 and CDR2 from the germline V gene are LGHDT and YNNKEL (reference sequence). Between the trimmed V and J ends, which lost 7 bases and 10 bases, there was a span of 17 bases. Written as DNA, the CDR3 is TGTGCCAGCACCCTTGGGAGTCGGGGATCACCCCTCCACTTT. Its translation: CASTLGSRGSPLHF.

The chain couples TRBV3-1 (or the pseudogene TRBV3-2) to TRBJ1-2; D remains unclear. Trimming cost V 11 bases and J 1 base, with 11 bases left between them. The CDR3 is made up of 12 amino acids. Germline-derived CDR1 and CDR2 are LGHDT and YNNKEL (reference sequence). The chain's CDR3 is CAARDFNYGYTF. CDR3 sequence (DNA): TGTGCCGCCCGAGACTTTAACTATGGCTACACCTTC.

V gene TRBV29-1 combines with J gene TRBJ2-7; the match to TRBD2 covers 11 bases. Germline values: CDR1 SQVTM, CDR2 ANQGSEA. The J segment lost 2 bases and the V segment lost 5 bases, leaving 5 bases of the junction unmatched. The CDR3 consists of 14 residues. DNA of the CDR3: TGCAGCGTTCCTGGACTAGCGGGCACCTACGAGCAGTACTTC. Its translation is CSVPGLAGTYEQYF.

The chain is built from TRBV2 and TRBJ2-3; 8 positions match TRBD2. The germline V gene has CDR1 SNHLY and CDR2 FYNNEI. The CDR3 is made up of 14 amino acids. Trimming removed 8 bases from V and 3 bases from J; junction bases left unmatched: 7. The CDR3 DNA sequence: TGTGCCAGCTACAAAGCGGGAGTAACAGATACGCAGTATTTT. Protein sequence: CASYKAGVTDTQYF.

The chain is built from TRBV2 and TRBJ1-2; unclear D gene. The V gene's germline CDR1 is SNHLY and CDR2 FYNNEI. V was cut by 1 base and J by 4 bases, with 10 bases left in between. The CDR3 has 14 amino acids. As DNA, the CDR3 is TGTGCCAGCAGTGAAGGAGGAGCCGTCTATGGCTACACCTTC. Its protein product is CASSEGGAVYGYTF.

A single count supports this clone. This rearrangement joins TRBV5-1 to TRBJ2-3, with 7 bases matching TRBD1. Germline assignment: CDR1 SGHRS and CDR2 YFSETQ. V was pared by 5 bases and J by 11 bases, with 8 bases of the junction left unmatched. The CDR3 totals 12 residues. The CDR3 DNA follows: TGCGCCAGCAGTTCCGGACAGGTTAGGCAGTATTTT. It is translated as CASSSGQVRQYF.

This sequence joins TRBV28 and TRBJ1-5; the D is unclear. Germline V gene sequence: CDR1 MDHEN, CDR2 SYDVKM. The CDR3 sequence is 15 residues long. Deletions cut 4 bases from V and 2 bases from J, with 12 bases between. CDR3 in amino acids: CASSSPRGGNQPQHF. The CDR3 nucleotides read TGTGCCAGCAGTTCGCCGAGAGGCGGCAATCAGCCCCAGCATTTT. Full variable domain (remainder filled in from reference TRBV28 and TRBJ1-5): DVKVTQSSRYLVKRTGEKVFLECVQDMDHENMFWYRQDPGLGLRLIYFSYDVKMKEKGDIPEGYSVSREKKERFSLILESASTNQTSMYLCASSSPRGGNQPQHFGDGTRLSIL.

The CDR3 loop is CASREGWRTEAFF. The CDR3 coding sequence is TGTGCCAGCAGGGAGGGTTGGAGGACTGAAGCTTTCTTT. The V and J genes are TRBV6-5 and TRBJ1-1; D not resolved. Germline V gene lookup returns CDR1 MNHEY and CDR2 SVGAGI. This CDR3 comprises 13 residues. Between the trimmed V and J ends, which lost 6 bases and 5 bases, there was a span of 13 bases.

V and J are TRBV10-3 and TRBJ1-4; D gene unclear. CDR1 is ENHRY and CDR2 is SYGVKD in the germline V gene. The CDR3 is 13 residues long. V lost 7 bases to trimming and J lost 3 bases, with 9 bases between them. For the CDR3, the DNA is TGTGCCATCACCGACAATCCTAATGAAAAACTGTTTTTT. Translated, it gives CAITDNPNEKLFF.